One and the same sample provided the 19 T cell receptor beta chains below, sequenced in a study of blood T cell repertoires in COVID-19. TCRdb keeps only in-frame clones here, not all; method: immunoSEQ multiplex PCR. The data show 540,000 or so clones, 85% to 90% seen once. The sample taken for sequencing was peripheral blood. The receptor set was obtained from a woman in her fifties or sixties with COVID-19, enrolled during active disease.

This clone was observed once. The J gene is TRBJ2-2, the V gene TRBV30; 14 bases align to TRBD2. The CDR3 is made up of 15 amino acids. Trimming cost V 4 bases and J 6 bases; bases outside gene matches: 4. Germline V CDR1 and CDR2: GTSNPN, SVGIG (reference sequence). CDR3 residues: CAWTPTSGGAGELFF. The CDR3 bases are TGTGCCTGGACACCGACTAGCGGGGGGGCCGGGGAGCTGTTTTTT.

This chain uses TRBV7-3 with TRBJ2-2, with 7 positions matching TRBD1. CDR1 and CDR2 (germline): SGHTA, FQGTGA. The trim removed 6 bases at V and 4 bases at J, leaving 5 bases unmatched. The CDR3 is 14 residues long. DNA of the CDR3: TGTGCCAGCAGGCGGACAGGCCCCACCGGGGAGCTGTTTTTT. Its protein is CASRRTGPTGELFF.

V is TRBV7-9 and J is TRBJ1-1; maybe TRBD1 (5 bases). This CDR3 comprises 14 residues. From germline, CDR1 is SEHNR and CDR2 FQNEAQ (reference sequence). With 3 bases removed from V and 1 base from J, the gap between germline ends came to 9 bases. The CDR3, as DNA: TGTGCCAGCAGCTTGGGCGGGACGAACACTGAAGCTTTCTTT. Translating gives CASSLGGTNTEAFF.

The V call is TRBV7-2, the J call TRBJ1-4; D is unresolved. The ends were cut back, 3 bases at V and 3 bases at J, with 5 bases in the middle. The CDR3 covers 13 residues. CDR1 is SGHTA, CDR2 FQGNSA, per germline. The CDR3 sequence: CASSFPSNEKLFF. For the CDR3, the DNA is TGTGCCAGCAGCTTCCCCTCTAATGAAAAACTGTTTTTT. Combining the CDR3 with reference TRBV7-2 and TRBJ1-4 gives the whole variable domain GAGVSQSPSNKVTEKGKDVELRCDPISGHTALYWYRQSLGQGLEFLIYFQGNSAPDKSGLPSDRFSAERTGGSVSTLTIQRTQQEDSAVYLCASSFPSNEKLFFGSGTQLSVL.

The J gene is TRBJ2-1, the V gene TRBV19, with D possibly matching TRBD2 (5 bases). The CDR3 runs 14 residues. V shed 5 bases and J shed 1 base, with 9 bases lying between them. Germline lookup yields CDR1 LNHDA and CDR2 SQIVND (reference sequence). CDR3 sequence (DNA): TGTGCCAGTAGTCCCCCGGGGTCCTACAATGAGCAGTTCTTC. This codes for CASSPPGSYNEQFF.

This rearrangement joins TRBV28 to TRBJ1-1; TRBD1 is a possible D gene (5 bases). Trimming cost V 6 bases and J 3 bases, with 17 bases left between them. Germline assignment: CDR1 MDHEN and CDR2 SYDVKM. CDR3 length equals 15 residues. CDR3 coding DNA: TGTGCCAGCAGCTATTACGTGGGAGGGGACACTGAAGCTTTCTTT. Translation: CASSYYVGGDTEAFF.

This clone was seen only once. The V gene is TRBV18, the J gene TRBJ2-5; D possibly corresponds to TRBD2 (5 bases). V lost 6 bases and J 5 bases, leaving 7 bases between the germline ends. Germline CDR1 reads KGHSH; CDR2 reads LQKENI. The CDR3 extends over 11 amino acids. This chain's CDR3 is CASSGGETQYF. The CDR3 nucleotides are TGTGCCAGCTCGGGCGGGGAGACCCAGTACTTC.

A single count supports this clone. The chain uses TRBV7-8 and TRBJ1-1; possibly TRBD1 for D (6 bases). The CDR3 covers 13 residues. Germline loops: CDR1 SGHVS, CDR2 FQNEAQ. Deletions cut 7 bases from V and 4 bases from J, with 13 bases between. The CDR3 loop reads CASIEGVGTEAFF. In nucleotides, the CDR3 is TGTGCCAGCATCGAGGGGGTGGGCACTGAAGCTTTCTTT.

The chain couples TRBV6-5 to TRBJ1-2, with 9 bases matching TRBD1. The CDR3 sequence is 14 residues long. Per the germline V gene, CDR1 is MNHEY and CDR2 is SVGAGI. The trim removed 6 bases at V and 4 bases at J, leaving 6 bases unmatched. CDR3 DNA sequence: TGTGCCAGCAGCCGGGACAGGGAGGGCTATGGCTACACCTTC. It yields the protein CASSRDREGYGYTF.

CDR3 loop: CASSQDYGGAPDTQYF. DNA for the CDR3: TGCGCCAGCAGCCAAGATTATGGCGGGGCCCCGGATACGCAGTATTTT. The rearrangement joins TRBV4-1 to TRBJ2-3; TRBD2 is a possible D gene (6 bases). With 0 bases removed from V and 6 bases from J, the gap between germline ends came to 16 bases. Per germline, CDR1 MGHRA and CDR2 YSYEKL. The CDR3 has 16 residues.

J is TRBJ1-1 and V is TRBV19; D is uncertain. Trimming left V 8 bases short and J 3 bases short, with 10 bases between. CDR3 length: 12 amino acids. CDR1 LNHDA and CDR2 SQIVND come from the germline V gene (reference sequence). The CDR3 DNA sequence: TGTGCCAGTCGGGGTCTTTACACTGAAGCTTTCTTT. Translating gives CASRGLYTEAFF.

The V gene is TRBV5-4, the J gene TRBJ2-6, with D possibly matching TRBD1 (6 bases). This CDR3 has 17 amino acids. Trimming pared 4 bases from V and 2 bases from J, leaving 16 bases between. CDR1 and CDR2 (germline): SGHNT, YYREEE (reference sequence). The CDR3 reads CASSPGGNRAGANVLTF. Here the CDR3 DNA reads TGTGCCAGCAGCCCCGGCGGAAACAGGGCTGGGGCCAACGTCCTGACTTTC.

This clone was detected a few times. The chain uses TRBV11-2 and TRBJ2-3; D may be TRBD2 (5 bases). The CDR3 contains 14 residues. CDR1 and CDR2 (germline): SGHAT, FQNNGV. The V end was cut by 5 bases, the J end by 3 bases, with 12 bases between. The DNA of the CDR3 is TGTGCCAGCAGCCCCGGGGTTATGACAGATACGCAGTATTTT. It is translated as CASSPGVMTDTQYF.

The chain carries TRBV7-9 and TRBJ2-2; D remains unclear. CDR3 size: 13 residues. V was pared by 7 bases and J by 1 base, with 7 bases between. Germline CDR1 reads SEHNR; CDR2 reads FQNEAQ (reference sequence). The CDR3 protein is CASISRNTGELFF. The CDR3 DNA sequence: TGTGCCAGCATAAGTAGGAACACCGGGGAGCTGTTTTTT. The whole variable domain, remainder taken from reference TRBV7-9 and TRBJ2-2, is DTGVSQNPRHKITKRGQNVTFRCDPISEHNRLYWYRQTLGQGPEFLTYFQNEAQLEKSRLLSDRFSAERPKGSFSTLEIQRTEQGDSAMYLCASISRNTGELFFGEGSRLTVL.

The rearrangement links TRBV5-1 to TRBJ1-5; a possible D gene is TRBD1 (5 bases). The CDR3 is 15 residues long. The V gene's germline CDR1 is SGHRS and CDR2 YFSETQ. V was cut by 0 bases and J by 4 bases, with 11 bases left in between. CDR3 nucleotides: TGCGCCAGCAGCTTGGAGGCAGGGTGGAATCAGCCCCAGCATTTT. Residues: CASSLEAGWNQPQHF.

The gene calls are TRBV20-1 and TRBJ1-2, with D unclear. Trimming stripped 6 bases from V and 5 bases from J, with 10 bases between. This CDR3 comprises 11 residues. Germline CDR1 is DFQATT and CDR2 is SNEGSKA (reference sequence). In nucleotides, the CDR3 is TGCAGTGCCCCAGAGGGTTATGGCTACACCTTC. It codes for CSAPEGYGYTF.

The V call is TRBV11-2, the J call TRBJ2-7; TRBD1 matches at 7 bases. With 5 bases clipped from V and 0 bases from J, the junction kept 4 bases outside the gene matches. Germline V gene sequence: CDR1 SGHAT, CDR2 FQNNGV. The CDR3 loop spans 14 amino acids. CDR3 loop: CASSRDSPSYEQYF. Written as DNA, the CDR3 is TGTGCCAGCAGCCGGGACAGCCCCTCCTACGAGCAGTACTTC.

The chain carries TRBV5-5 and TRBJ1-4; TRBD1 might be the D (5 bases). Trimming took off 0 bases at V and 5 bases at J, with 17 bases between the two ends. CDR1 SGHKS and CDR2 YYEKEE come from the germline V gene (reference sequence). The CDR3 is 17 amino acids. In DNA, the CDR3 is TGTGCCAGCAGCTTGGTCGGCAGCGGGACCCCGAATGAAAAACTGTTTTTT. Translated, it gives CASSLVGSGTPNEKLFF.

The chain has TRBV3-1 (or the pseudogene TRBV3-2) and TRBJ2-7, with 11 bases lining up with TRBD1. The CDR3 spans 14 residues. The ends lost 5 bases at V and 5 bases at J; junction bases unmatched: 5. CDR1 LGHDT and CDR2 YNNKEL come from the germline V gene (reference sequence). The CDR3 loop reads CASSFGQGADEQYF. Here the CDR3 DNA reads TGTGCCAGCAGCTTCGGACAGGGGGCGGACGAGCAGTACTTC.